This T cell receptor (beta chain) is drawn from a study of T cell repertoires and HLA-DP antigens. Each pre-culture CD4+ sample aimed for hundreds of thousands of T cell genomes at deep resolution. Profiled with immunoSEQ multiplex PCR; TCRdb holds only in-frame clones, not every one. The table lists 65,000 to 90,000 clones, about four fifths of them singletons, with 1.5% to 2% in the top ten. This clone was counted between two and nine times. Its antigen is as yet unknown. Findings of the study overall: The CD4+ repertoire was not split into naive and memory. Previously undetected clones averaged about 37% and 47% against the two alleles respectively.

Germline V gene sequence: CDR1 SQVTM, CDR2 ANQGSEA. The CDR3 loop spans 13 amino acids. V lost 6 bases and J lost 1, with 12 bases in between. This rearrangement joins TRBV29-1 to TRBJ1-1, with D maybe TRBD1 (5 bases). This receptor was taken from a man in his sixties in good health and CMV-seronegative. The specimen sequenced was CD4+ T cells from PBMCs. The CDR3 nucleotides read TGCAGCGTCCTGGGGGGATCGAACACTGAAGCTTTCTTT. This gives the protein CSVLGGSNTEAFF.